This entry lists 20 T cell receptor beta chains sequenced from one sample in a study of cytomegalovirus exposure and HLA in healthy donors. Amplification used 60 Vbeta primers and 13 Jbeta primers. Some clones are missing from TCRdb's copy, which holds only in-frame ones; the method was immunoSEQ multiplex PCR. The profile covers under 130,000 clones, with nearly 80% appearing a single time and approximately 1.2% taken by the ten largest. Source material: PBMCs. The receptor set was obtained from a man younger than 40 in good health and CMV-seronegative.

The chain has TRBV7-2 and TRBJ2-5, with 13 bases matching TRBD2. V trimming: 6 bases; J trimming: 4 bases; junction bases outside the gene matches: 17. The CDR3 consists of 19 residues. Germline V gene data show CDR1 as SGHTA and CDR2 as FQGNSA. CDR3 in DNA: TGTGCCAGCAGTACAACCGGGACTAGCGGGGCTGTGGGGGGAGAGACCCAGTACTTC. It is translated as CASSTTGTSGAVGGETQYF.

The genes are TRBV5-4 and TRBJ1-1; D is undetermined. The length of the CDR3 is 13 residues. Trimming took off 3 bases at V and 1 base at J, with 7 bases between the two ends. Germline loops: CDR1 SGHNT, CDR2 YYREEE (reference sequence). CDR3 sequence (DNA): TGTGCCAGCAGCTCTCGGGGGAACACTGAAGCTTTCTTT. It yields the protein CASSSRGNTEAFF.

The chain uses TRBV7-8 and TRBJ2-5, with D maybe TRBD2 (5 bases). Near its end, the DNA agrees better with TRBJ2-7, so the J call may be wrong. Germline assignment: CDR1 SGHVS and CDR2 FQNEAQ. The CDR3 loop spans 14 amino acids. The CDR3 region is CASSPSGKPHEQYF. DNA of the CDR3: TGTGCCAGCAGCCCCTCGGGGAAGCCTCACGAGCAGTACTTC.

This rearrangement joins TRBV27 to TRBJ2-5; 9 nucleotides line up with TRBD1. The DNA end lines up better with TRBJ2-7; the J call may be wrong. Per the germline V gene, CDR1 is MNHEY and CDR2 is SMNVEV (reference sequence). The length of the CDR3 is 14 residues. CDR3 in DNA: TGTGCCAGCAGTTTGGGACAGGGAGGGAACGAGCAGTACTTC. It is translated as CASSLGQGGNEQYF.

The chain joins TRBV18 to TRBJ1-2, with 8 bases matching TRBD1. Germline CDR1 reads KGHSH; CDR2 reads LQKENI. The CDR3 is made up of 15 amino acids. V trimming: 3 bases; J trimming: 6 bases; junction bases outside the gene matches: 9. The CDR3 sequence is CASSPRLAGGDGYTF. Written as DNA, the CDR3 is TGTGCCAGCTCACCCCGTCTGGCAGGGGGCGATGGCTACACCTTC.

The J gene is TRBJ1-2, the V gene TRBV7-2; TRBD1 agrees at 9 bases. Trimming at V came to 5 bases and at J to 1 base, leaving 11 bases not matched to a gene. The CDR3 has 17 residues. CDR1 and CDR2 from the germline V gene are SGHTA and FQGNSA. CDR3 sequence reads: CASSLTEGQGLNYGYTF. The CDR3 bases are TGTGCCAGCAGCCTGACAGAGGGACAGGGCCTTAACTATGGCTACACCTTC.

The V gene is TRBV5-8, the J gene TRBJ2-7; 10 bases are shared with TRBD1. V gave up 4 bases and J gave up 2 bases; unmatched junction bases: 9. This CDR3 comprises 16 residues. Germline V gives CDR1 SGHTS, CDR2 YDEGEE. CDR3 loop: CASSPSPGTGAYEQYF. The DNA of the CDR3 is TGTGCCAGCAGCCCCTCCCCCGGGACAGGGGCCTACGAGCAGTACTTC.

The J gene is TRBJ2-7, the V gene TRBV11-2; 9 positions agree with TRBD1. CDR1 is SGHAT, CDR2 FQNNGV, per germline. Trimming at V came to 3 bases and at J to 4 bases, leaving 13 bases not matched to a gene. The CDR3 is 17 residues long. The CDR3 region has the DNA TGTGCCAGCAGCTTTGCCCGACAGGGGGTTAGTTTTTACGAGCAGTACTTC. This codes for CASSFARQGVSFYEQYF.

Only a few counts were recorded for this clone. J is TRBJ1-1 and V is TRBV10-3, with 11 bases matching TRBD1. This CDR3 contains 16 residues. The V and J ends lost 3 bases and 1 base, in that order; junction bases with no gene match: 4. Germline lookup yields CDR1 ENHRY and CDR2 SYGVKD. The CDR3 is CAISDIGQGANTEAFF. As DNA, the CDR3 is TGTGCCATCAGTGATATTGGACAGGGGGCGAACACTGAAGCTTTCTTT.

The chain has TRBV27 and TRBJ2-7; 9 nucleotides line up with TRBD1. With V trimmed by 6 bases and J by 6 bases, 6 bases remained unmatched. The CDR3 has 13 residues. Germline V gene sequence: CDR1 MNHEY, CDR2 SMNVEV (reference sequence). CDR3 sequence reads: CASRPGQGAEQYF. CDR3 DNA sequence: TGTGCCAGCAGACCGGGACAGGGTGCCGAGCAGTACTTC.

Here the CDR3 reads CASTGRPDNTFKNTGELFF. The CDR3 DNA is TGTGCCAGCACCGGCCGCCCGGACAACACATTTAAGAACACCGGGGAGCTGTTTTTT. This chain uses TRBV28 with TRBJ2-2; TRBD1 is a possible D gene (5 bases). Trimming removed 7 bases from V and 1 base from J, with 25 bases in between. The CDR3 extends over 19 amino acids. The germline gives CDR1 MDHEN, CDR2 SYDVKM.

The genes are TRBV7-2 and TRBJ1-1; D possibly corresponds to TRBD1 (6 bases). Germline loops: CDR1 SGHTA, CDR2 FQGNSA. CDR3 size: 12 residues. The V gene lost 4 bases and the J gene lost 12 bases, with 15 bases spanning the gap. For the CDR3, the DNA is TGTGCCAGCAGCTATCCACAGGGTAGGCCTTTCTTT. Translating it yields CASSYPQGRPFF.

This clone was picked up a small number of times. V usage is TRBV4-1 and J usage is TRBJ2-7, with D hard to call. Trimming took off 0 bases at V and 0 bases at J, with 9 bases between the two ends. The CDR3 sequence is 15 residues long. Per the germline V gene, CDR1 is MGHRA and CDR2 is YSYEKL. In DNA form, the CDR3 reads TGCGCCAGCAGCCAAGATCTAACGGGCTCCTACGAGCAGTACTTC. This sequence encodes CASSQDLTGSYEQYF.

The chain employs TRBV10-3 and TRBJ2-7, with D perhaps matching TRBD1 (5 bases). Per germline, CDR1 ENHRY and CDR2 SYGVKD. The CDR3 has 16 amino acids. The V end lost 3 bases, the J end lost 0 bases, and 15 bases lay between the germline ends. The CDR3 loop is CAISERGGSGSYEQYF. The CDR3 DNA sequence: TGTGCCATCAGTGAAAGGGGCGGATCTGGCTCCTACGAGCAGTACTTC.

The chain uses TRBV5-1 and TRBJ2-1; 12 positions agree with TRBD2. Germline trimming cut 0 bases from V and 6 bases from J; bases unmatched to any gene: 1. Germline-derived CDR1 and CDR2 are SGHRS and YFSETQ. The CDR3 contains 15 residues. CDR3 sequence reads: CASSLGTSGTNEQFF. In DNA form, the CDR3 reads TGCGCCAGCAGCTTGGGGACTAGCGGGACCAATGAGCAGTTCTTC. Supplemented by reference TRBV5-1 and TRBJ2-1, the full variable domain reads KAGVTQTPRYLIKTRGQQVTLSCSPISGHRSVSWYQQTPGQGLQFLFEYFSETQRNKGNFPGRFSGRQFSNSRSEMNVSTLELGDSALYLCASSLGTSGTNEQFFGPGTRLTVL.

The CDR3 reads CASTTPGGFNEKLFF. The CDR3, as DNA: TGTGCCAGTACAACCCCCGGGGGGTTTAATGAAAAACTGTTTTTT. The chain has TRBV19 and TRBJ1-4; D is possibly TRBD1 (5 bases). The germline V and J ends were trimmed by 7 bases and 4 bases, with 16 bases remaining between them. The V gene's germline CDR1 is LNHDA and CDR2 SQIVND (reference sequence). CDR3 length: 15 amino acids.

A remark on this clone: A read error may account for a junction end that differs from germline. DNA of the CDR3: TGCGCCAGCAGCTTGGCCGACAGACGGGGACAGTGGTTC. Protein product: CASSLADRRGQWF. This chain links TRBV5-1 with TRBJ2-7; 7 nucleotides match TRBD1. From germline, CDR1 is SGHRS and CDR2 YFSETQ. The CDR3 consists of 13 residues. The entire variable domain, with the rest obtained from reference TRBV5-1 and TRBJ2-7, is as follows: KAGVTQTPRYLIKTRGQQVTLSCSPISGHRSVSWYQQTPGQGLQFLFEYFSETQRNKGNFPGRFSGRQFSNSRSEMNVSTLELGDSALYLCASSLADRRGQWFGPGTRLTVT.

The V call is TRBV4-1, the J call TRBJ1-5, with 9 bases that match TRBD1. Germline V gives CDR1 MGHRA, CDR2 YSYEKL. V shed 6 bases and J 9 bases; nucleotides not matched to a gene: 12. CDR3 length equals 15 residues. The CDR3 DNA reads as TGCGCCAGCAGTCGAGGACAGGGGTTACGCGGGCCCCAGCATTTT. Encoded protein: CASSRGQGLRGPQHF.

The chain couples TRBV28 to TRBJ1-3; D unclear. The CDR3 totals 16 residues. V was clipped by 5 bases and J by 0 bases, with 14 bases between them. Germline-derived CDR1 and CDR2 are MDHEN and SYDVKM. The CDR3 here is CASSPPGLVSGNTIYF. CDR3 bases: TGTGCCAGCAGTCCCCCCGGACTCGTCTCTGGAAACACCATATATTTT.

V and J are TRBV10-3 and TRBJ2-2; TRBD2 matches at 14 bases. V lost 3 bases to trimming and J lost 7 bases; unmatched junction nucleotides: 13. CDR3 size: 19 residues. In germline, CDR1 is ENHRY, CDR2 SYGVKD. CDR3 region: CAISERIGLAGGGGGELFF. In DNA, the CDR3 is TGTGCCATCAGTGAAAGGATAGGACTAGCGGGAGGAGGCGGCGGGGAGCTGTTTTTT.